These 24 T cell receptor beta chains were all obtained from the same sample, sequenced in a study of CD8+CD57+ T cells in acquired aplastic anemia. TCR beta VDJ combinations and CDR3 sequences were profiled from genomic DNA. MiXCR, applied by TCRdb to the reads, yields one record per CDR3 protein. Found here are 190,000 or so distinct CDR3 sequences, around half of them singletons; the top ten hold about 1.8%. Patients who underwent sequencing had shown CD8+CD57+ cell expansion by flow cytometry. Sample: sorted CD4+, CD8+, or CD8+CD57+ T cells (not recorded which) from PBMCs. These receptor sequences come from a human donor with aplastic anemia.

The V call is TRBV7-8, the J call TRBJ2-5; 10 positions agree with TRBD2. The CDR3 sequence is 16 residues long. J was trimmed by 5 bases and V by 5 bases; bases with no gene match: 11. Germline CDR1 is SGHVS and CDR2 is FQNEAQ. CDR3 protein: CASSGSGGARGETQYF. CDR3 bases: TGTGCCAGCAGCGGAAGCGGGGGGGCCCGCGGGGAGACCCAGTACTTC.

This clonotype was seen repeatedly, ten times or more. CDR3: CASSLTLGTNQPQHF. As DNA, the CDR3 is TGTGCCAGTAGTCTTACCCTCGGGACTAATCAGCCCCAGCATTTT. The J gene is TRBJ1-5, the V gene TRBV19; tentative D call: TRBD1 (5 bases). Looked up from germline, CDR1 is LNHDA and CDR2 is SQIVND (reference sequence). The CDR3 extends over 15 amino acids. With 5 bases removed from V and 4 bases from J, the gap between germline ends came to 15 bases.

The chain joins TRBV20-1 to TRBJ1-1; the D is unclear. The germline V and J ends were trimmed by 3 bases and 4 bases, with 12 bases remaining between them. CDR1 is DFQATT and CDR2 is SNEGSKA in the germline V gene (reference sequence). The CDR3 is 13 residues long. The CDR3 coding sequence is TGCAGTGCTAGCACCGAGTACCTCACTGAAGCTTTCTTT. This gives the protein CSASTEYLTEAFF.

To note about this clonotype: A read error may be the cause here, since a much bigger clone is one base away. The CDR3 is CASGRQESNNLPLHF. In nucleotides, the CDR3 is TGTGCCAGCGGCCGACAGGAAAGTAATAATTTACCCCTCCACTTT. This chain uses TRBV10-3 with TRBJ1-6, with TRBD1 as a possible D gene (6 bases). Germline CDR1 ENHRY, CDR2 SYGVKD. The CDR3 extends over 15 amino acids.

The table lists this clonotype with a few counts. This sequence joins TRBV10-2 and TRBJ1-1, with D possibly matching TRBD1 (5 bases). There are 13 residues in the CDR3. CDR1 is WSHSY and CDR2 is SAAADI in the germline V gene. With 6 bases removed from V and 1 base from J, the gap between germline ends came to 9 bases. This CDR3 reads CASRHDRNTEAFF. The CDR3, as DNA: TGCGCCAGCAGGCATGACAGGAACACTGAAGCTTTCTTT.

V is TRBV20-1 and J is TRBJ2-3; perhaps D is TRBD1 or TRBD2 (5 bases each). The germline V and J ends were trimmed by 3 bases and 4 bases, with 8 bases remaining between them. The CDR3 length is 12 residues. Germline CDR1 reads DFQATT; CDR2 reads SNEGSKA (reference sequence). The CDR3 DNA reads TGCAGTGCTAGTGGGGGTGCAGATACGCAGTATTTT. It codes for CSASGGADTQYF.

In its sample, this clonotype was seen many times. CDR3 coding DNA: TGTGCCAGCAGTGCCGCGACAGTTTCCTCCTACGAGCAGTACTTC. The encoded protein is CASSAATVSSYEQYF. The genes are TRBV6-1 and TRBJ2-7, with D maybe TRBD1 (5 bases). This CDR3 is 15 amino acids long. Germline V gives CDR1 MNHNS, CDR2 SASEGT. The ends were cut back, 4 bases at V and 0 bases at J, with 13 bases in the middle.

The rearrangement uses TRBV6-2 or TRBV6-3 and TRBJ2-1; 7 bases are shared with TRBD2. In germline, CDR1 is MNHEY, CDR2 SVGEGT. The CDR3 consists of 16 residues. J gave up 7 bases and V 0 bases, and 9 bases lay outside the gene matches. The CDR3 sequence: CASSYSVAGEGNEQFF. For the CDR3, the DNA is TGTGCCAGCAGTTACTCGGTGGCGGGAGAGGGGAATGAGCAGTTCTTC.

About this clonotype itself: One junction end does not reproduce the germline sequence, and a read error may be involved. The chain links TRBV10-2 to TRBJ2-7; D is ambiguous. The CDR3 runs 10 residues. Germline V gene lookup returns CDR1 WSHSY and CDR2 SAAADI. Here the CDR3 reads CASSEEVKHF. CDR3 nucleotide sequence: TGCGCCAGCAGTGAGGAAGTCAAACATTTC.

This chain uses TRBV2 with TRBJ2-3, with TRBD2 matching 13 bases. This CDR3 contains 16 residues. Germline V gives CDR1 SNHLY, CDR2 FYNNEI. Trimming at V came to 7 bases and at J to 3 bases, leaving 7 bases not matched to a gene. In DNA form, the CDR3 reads TGTGCCAGCACGCACGGGACTAGCGGGAAGACAGATACGCAGTATTTT. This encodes CASTHGTSGKTDTQYF.

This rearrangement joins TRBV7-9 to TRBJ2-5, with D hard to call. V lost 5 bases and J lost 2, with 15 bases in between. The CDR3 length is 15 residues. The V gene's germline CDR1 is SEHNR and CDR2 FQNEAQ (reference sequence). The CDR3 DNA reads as TGTGCCAGCAGCCGGATCCCTCCTCCACAAGAGACCCAGTACTTC. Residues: CASSRIPPPQETQYF. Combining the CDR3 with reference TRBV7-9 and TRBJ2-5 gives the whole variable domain DTGVSQNPRHKITKRGQNVTFRCDPISEHNRLYWYRQTLGQGPEFLTYFQNEAQLEKSRLLSDRFSAERPKGSFSTLEIQRTEQGDSAMYLCASSRIPPPQETQYFGPGTRLLVL.

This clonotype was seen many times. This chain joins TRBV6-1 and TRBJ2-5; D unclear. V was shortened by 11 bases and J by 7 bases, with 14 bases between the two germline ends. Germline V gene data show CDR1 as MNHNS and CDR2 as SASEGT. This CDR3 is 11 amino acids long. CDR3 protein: CAARLDWTQYF. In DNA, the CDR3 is TGTGCCGCCAGGTTAGACTGGACCCAGTACTTC.

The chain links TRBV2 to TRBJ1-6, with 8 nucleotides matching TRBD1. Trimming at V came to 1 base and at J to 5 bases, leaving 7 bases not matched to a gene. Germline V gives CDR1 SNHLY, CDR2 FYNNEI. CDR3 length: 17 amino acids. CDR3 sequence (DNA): TGTGCCAGCAGTGAAGGATGGACAGGGAGTAATAATTCACCCCTCCACTTT. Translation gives CASSEGWTGSNNSPLHF.

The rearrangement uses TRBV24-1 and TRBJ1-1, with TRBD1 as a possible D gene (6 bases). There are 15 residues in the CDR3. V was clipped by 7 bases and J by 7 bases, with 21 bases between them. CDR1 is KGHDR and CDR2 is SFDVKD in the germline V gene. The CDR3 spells CATSDEPSGESEAFF. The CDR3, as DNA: TGTGCCACCAGCGACGAACCCTCAGGGGAAAGTGAAGCTTTCTTT.

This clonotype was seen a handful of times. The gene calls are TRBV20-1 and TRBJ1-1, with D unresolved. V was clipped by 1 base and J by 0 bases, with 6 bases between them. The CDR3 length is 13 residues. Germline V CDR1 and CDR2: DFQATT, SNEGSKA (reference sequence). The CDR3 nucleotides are TGCAGTGCTAGAGGTGACATGAACACTGAAGCTTTCTTT. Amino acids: CSARGDMNTEAFF.

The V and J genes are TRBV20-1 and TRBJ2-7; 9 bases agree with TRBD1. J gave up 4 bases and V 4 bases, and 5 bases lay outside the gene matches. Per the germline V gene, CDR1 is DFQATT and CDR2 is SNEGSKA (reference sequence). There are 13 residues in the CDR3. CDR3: CSATTGGPYEQYF. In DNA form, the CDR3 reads TGCAGTGCTACTACAGGGGGCCCGTACGAGCAGTACTTC.

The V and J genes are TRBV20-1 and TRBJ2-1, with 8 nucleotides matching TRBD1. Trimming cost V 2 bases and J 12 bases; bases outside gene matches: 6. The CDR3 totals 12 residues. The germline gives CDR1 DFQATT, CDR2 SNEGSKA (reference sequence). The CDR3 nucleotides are TGCAGTGCTAGACGTCAGGGGGCTTCGCAGTTCTTC. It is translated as CSARRQGASQFF.

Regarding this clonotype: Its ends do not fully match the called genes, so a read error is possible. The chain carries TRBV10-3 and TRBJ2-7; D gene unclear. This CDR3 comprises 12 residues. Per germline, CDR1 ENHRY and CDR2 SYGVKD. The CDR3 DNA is TGTGCCAGCAGTAAATCCGCCGGCGAGCAGTACTTC. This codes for CASSKSAGEQYF.

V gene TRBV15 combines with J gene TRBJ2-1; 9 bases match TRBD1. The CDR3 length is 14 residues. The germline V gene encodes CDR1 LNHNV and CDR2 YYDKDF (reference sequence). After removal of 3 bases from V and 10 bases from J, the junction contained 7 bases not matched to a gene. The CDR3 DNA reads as TGTGCCACCAGCAGCGACAGGGGGACCTACGAGCAGTTCTTC. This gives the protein CATSSDRGTYEQFF.

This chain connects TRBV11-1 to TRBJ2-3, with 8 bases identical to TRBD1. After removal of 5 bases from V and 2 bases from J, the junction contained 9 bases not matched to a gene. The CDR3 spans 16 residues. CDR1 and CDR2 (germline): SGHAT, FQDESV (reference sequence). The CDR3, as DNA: TGTGCCAGCAGCAAATGGGCAGGGGGCCTCACAGATACGCAGTATTTT. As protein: CASSKWAGGLTDTQYF.

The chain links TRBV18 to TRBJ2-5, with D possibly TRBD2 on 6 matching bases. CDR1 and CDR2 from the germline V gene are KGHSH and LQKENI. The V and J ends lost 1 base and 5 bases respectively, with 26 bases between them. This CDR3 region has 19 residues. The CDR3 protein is CASSPLGSFAGPSGETQYF. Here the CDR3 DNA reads TGTGCCAGCTCACCACTGGGGAGCTTCGCGGGACCGTCGGGGGAGACCCAGTACTTC.

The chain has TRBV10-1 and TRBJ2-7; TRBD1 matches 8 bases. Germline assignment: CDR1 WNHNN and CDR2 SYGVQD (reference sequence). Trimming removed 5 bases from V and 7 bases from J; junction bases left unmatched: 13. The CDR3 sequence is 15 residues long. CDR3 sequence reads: CASSMDGQGAWEQYF. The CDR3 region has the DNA TGCGCCAGCAGTATGGACGGCCAGGGGGCTTGGGAGCAGTACTTC.

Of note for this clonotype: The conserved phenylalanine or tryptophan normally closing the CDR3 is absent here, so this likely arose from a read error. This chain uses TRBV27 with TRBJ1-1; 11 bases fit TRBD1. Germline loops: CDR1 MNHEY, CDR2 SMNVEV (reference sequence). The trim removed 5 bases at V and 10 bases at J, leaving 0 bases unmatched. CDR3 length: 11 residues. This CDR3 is CASSGTGGAFS. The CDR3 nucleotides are TGTGCCAGCAGTGGGACAGGGGGAGCTTTCTCT.

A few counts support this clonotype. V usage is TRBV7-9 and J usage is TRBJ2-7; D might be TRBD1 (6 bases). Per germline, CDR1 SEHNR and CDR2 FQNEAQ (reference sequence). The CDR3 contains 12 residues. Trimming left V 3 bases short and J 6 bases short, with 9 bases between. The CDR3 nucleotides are TGTGCCAGCAGCTTGATAGGGGGCGAGCAGTACTTC. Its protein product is CASSLIGGEQYF. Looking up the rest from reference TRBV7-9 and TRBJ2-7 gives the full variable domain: DTGVSQNPRHKITKRGQNVTFRCDPISEHNRLYWYRQTLGQGPEFLTYFQNEAQLEKSRLLSDRFSAERPKGSFSTLEIQRTEQGDSAMYLCASSLIGGEQYFGPGTRLTVT.